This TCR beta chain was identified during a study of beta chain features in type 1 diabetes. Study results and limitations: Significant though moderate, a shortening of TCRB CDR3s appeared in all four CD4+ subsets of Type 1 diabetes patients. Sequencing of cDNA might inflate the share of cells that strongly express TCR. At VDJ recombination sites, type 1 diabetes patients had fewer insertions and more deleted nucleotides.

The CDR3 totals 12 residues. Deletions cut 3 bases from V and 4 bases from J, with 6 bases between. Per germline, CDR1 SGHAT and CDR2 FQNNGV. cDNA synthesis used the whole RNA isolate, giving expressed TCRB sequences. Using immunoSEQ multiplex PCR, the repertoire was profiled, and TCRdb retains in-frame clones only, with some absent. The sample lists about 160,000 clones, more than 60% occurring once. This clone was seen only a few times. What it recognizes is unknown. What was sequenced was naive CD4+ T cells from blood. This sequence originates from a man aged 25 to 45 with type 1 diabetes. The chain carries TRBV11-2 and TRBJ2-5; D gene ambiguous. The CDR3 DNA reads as TGTGCCAGCAGCTTTTTTGGAGAGACCCAGTACTTC. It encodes CASSFFGETQYF.